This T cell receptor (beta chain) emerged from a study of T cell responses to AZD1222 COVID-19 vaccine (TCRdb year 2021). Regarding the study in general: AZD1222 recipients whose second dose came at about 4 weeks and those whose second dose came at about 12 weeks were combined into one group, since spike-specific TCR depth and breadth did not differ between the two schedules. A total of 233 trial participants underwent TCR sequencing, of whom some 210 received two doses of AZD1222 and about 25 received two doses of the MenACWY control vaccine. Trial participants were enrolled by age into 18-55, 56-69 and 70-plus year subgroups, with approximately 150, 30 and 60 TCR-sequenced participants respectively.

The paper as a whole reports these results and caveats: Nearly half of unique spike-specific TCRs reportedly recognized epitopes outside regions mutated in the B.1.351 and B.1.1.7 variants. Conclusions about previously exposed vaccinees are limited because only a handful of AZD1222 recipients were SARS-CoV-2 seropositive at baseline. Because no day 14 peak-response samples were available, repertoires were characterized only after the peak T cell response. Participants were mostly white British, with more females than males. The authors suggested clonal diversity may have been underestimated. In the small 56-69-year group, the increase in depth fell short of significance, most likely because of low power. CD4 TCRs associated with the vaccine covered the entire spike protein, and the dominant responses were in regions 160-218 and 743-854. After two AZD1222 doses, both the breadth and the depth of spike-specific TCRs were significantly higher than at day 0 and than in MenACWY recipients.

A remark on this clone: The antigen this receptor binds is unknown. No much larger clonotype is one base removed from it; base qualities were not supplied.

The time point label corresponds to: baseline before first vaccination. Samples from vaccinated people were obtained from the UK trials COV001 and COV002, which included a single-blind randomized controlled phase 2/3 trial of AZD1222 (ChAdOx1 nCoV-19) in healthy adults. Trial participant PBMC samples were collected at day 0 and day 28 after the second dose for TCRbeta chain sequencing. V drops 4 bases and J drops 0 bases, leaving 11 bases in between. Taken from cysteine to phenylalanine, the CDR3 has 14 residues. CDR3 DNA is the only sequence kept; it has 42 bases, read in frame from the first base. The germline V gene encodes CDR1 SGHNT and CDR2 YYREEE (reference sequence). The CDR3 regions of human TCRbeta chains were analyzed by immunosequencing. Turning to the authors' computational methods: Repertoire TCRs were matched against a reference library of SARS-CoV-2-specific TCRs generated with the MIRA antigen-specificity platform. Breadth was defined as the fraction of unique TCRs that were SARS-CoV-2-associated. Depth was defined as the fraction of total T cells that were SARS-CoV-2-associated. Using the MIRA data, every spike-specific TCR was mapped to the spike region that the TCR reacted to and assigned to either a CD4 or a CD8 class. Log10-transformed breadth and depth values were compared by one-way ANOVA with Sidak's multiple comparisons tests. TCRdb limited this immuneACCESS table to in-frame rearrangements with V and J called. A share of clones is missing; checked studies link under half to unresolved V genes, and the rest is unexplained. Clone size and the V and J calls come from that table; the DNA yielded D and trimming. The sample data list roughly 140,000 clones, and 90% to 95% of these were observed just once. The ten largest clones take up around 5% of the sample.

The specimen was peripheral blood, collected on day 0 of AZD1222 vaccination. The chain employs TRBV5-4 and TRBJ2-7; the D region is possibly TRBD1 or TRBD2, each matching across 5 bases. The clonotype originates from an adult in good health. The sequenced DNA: TGTGCCAGCAGCCCGGGGCGGACCTCCTACGAGCAGTACTTC. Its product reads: CASSPGRTSYEQYF.